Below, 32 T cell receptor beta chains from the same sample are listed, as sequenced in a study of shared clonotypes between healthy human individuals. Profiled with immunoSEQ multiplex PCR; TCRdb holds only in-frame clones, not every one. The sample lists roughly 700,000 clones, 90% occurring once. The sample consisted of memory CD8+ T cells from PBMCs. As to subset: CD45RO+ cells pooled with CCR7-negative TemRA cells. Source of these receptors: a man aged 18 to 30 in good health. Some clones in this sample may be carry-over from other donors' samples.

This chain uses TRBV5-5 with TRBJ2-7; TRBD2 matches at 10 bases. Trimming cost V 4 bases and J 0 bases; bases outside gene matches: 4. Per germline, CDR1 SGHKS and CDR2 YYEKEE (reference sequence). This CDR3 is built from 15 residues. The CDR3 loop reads CASSGASGSSYEQYF. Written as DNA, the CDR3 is TGTGCCAGCAGCGGGGCTAGCGGGAGCTCCTACGAGCAGTACTTC. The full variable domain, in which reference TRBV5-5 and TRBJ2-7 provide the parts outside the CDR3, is DAGVTQSPTHLIKTRGQQVTLRCSPISGHKSVSWYQQVLGQGPQFIFQYYEKEERGRGNFPDRFSARQFPNYSSELNVNALLLGDSALYLCASSGASGSSYEQYFGPGTRLTVT.

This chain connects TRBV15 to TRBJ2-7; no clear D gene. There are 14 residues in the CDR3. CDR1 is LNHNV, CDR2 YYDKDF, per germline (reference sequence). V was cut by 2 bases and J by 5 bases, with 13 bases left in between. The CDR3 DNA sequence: TGTGCCACCAGCAGACCCAAAGCGTCGCACGAGCAGTACTTC. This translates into CATSRPKASHEQYF.

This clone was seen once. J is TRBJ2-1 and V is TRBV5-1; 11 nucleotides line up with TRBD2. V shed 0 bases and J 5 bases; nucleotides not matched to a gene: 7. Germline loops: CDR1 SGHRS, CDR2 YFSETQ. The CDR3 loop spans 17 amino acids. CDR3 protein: CASSLVPSGRSNNEQFF. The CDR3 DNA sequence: TGCGCCAGCAGCTTGGTCCCTAGCGGGAGGTCCAACAATGAGCAGTTCTTC.

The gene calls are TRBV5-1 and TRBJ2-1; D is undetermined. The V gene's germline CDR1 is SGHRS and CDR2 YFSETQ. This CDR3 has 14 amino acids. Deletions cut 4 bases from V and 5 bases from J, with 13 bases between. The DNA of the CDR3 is TGCGCCAGCAGCGACGATGCTCTAGACAATGAGCAGTTCTTC. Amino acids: CASSDDALDNEQFF. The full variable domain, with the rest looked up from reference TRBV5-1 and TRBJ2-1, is KAGVTQTPRYLIKTRGQQVTLSCSPISGHRSVSWYQQTPGQGLQFLFEYFSETQRNKGNFPGRFSGRQFSNSRSEMNVSTLELGDSALYLCASSDDALDNEQFFGPGTRLTVL.

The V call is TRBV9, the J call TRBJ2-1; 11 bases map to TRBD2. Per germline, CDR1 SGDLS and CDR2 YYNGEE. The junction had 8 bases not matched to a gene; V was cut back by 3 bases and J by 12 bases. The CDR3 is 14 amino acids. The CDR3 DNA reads TGTGCCAGCAGCGCAGGGACTAGCGGAAATTGGCAGTTCTTC. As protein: CASSAGTSGNWQFF.

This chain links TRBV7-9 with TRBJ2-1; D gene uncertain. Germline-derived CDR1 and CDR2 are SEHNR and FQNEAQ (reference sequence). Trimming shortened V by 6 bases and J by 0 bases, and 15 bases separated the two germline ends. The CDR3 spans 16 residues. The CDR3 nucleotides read TGTGCCAGCAGACCCTCCGGGCCTTCCTCCTACAATGAGCAGTTCTTC. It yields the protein CASRPSGPSSYNEQFF.

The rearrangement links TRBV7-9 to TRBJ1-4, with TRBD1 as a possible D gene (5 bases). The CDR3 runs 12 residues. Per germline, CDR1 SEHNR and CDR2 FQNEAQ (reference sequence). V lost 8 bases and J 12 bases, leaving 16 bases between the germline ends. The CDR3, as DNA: TGTGCCAGCGGGGGATACGGGGAAGAACTGTTTTTT. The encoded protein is CASGGYGEELFF. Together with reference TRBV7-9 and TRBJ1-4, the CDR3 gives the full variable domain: DTGVSQNPRHKITKRGQNVTFRCDPISEHNRLYWYRQTLGQGPEFLTYFQNEAQLEKSRLLSDRFSAERPKGSFSTLEIQRTEQGDSAMYLCASGGYGEELFFGSGTQLSVL.

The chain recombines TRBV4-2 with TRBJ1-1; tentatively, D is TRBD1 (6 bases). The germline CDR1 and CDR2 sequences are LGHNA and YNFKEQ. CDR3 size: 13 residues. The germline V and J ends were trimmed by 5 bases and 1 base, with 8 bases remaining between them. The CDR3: CASSGTPNTEAFF. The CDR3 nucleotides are TGTGCCAGCAGCGGGACACCGAACACTGAAGCTTTCTTT.

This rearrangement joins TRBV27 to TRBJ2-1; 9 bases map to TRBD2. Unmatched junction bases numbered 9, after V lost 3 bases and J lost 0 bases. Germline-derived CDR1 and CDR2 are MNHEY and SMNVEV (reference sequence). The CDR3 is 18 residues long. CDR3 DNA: TGTGCCAGCAGTTTGTTATACGCGGGAGGGAGCTCCTACAATGAGCAGTTCTTC. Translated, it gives CASSLLYAGGSSYNEQFF.

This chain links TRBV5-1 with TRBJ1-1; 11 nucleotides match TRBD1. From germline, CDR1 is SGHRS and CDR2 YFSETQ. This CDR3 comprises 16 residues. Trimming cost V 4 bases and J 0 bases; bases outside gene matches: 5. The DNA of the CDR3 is TGCGCCAGCAGCCCGGACAGGGGGCTGGTGAACACTGAAGCTTTCTTT. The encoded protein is CASSPDRGLVNTEAFF.

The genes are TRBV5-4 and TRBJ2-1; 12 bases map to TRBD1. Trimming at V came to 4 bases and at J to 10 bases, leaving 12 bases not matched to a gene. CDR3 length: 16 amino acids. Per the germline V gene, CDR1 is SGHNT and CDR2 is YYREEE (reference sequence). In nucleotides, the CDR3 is TGTGCCAGCAGCCCGGGACAGGGGGCGGGGTTAGGGGAGCAGTTCTTC. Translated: CASSPGQGAGLGEQFF.

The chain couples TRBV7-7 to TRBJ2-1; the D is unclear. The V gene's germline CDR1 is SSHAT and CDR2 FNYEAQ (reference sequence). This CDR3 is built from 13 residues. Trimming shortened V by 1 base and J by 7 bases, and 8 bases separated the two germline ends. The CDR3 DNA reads TGTGCCAGCAGCTTAGGGTTTATAAATGAGCAGTTCTTC. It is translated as CASSLGFINEQFF.

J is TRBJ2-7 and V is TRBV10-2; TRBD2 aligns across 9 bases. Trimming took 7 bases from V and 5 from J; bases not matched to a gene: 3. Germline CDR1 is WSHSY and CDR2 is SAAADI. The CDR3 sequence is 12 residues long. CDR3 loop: CASMRLADEQYF. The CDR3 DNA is TGCGCCAGCATGAGACTAGCGGACGAGCAGTACTTC.

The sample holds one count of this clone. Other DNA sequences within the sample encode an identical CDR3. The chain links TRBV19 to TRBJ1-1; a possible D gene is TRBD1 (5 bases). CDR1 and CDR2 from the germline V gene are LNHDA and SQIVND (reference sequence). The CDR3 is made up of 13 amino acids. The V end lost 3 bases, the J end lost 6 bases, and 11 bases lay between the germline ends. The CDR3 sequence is CASSIGQGAEAFF. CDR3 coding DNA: TGTGCCAGTAGTATTGGGCAGGGTGCTGAAGCTTTCTTT.

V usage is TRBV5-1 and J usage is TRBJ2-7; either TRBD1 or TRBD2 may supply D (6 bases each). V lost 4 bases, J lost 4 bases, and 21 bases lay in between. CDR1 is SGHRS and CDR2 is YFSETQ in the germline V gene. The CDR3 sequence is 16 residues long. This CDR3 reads CASSPKIRGRSYEQYF. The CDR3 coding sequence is TGCGCCAGCAGCCCCAAGATTCGGGGGCGATCTTACGAGCAGTACTTC.

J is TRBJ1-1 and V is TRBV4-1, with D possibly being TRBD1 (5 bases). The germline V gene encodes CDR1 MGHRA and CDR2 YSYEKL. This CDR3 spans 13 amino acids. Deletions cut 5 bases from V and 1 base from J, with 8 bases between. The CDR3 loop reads CASSRTGNTEAFF. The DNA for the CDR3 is TGCGCCAGCAGCAGAACAGGGAACACTGAAGCTTTCTTT.

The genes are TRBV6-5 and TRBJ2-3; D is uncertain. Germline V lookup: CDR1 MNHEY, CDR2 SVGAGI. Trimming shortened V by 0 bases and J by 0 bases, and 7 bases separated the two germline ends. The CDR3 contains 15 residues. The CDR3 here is CASSYSIDSTDTQYF. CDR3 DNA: TGTGCCAGCAGTTACTCGATCGACAGCACAGATACGCAGTATTTT.

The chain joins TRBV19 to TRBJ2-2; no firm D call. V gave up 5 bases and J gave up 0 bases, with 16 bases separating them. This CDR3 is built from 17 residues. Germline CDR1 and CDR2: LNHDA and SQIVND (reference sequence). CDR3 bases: TGTGCCAGTAGTCCGTTCCTGCAGCGCGCGAACACCGGGGAGCTGTTTTTT. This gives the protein CASSPFLQRANTGELFF.

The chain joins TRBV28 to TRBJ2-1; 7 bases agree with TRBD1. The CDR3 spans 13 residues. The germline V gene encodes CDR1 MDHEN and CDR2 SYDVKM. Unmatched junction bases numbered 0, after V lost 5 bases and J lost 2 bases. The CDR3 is CASSDRAYNEQFF. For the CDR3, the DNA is TGTGCCAGCAGTGACAGGGCCTACAATGAGCAGTTCTTC.

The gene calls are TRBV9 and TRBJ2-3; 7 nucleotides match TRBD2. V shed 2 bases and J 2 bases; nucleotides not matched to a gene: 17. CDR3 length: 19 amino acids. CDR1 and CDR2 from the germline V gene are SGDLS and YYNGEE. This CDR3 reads CASSVPSSGRERPTDTQYF. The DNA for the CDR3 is TGTGCCAGCAGCGTCCCCTCCTCCGGGCGGGAGCGGCCCACAGATACGCAGTATTTT.

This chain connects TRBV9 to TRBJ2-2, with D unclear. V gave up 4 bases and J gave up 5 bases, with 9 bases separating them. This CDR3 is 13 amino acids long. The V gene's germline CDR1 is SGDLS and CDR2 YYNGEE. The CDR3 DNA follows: TGTGCCAGCAGCCCCGCTAGTACCGGGGAGCTGTTTTTT. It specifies CASSPASTGELFF.

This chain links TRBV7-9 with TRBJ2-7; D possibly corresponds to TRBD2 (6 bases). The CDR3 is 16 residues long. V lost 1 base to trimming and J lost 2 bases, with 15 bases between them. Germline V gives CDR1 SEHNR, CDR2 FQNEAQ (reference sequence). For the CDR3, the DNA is TGTGCCAGCAGCTTAGTTCGGGGAGGCCCTACCTACGAGCAGTACTTC. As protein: CASSLVRGGPTYEQYF.

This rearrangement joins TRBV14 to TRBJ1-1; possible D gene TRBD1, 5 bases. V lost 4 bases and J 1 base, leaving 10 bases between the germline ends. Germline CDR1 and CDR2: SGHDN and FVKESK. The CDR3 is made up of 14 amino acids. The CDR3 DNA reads TGTGCCAGCAGCCCCTCCAGGGCGAACACTGAAGCTTTCTTT. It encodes CASSPSRANTEAFF.

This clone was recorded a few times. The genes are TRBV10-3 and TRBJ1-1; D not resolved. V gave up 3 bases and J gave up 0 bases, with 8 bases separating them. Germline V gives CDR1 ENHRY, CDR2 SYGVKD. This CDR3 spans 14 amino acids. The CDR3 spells CAISDAALNTEAFF. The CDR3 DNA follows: TGTGCCATCAGTGACGCAGCTTTGAACACTGAAGCTTTCTTT.

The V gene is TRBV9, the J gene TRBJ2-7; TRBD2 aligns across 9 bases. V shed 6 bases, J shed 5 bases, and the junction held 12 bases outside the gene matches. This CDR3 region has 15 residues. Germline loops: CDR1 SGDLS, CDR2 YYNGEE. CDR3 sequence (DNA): TGTGCCAGCACACCATTTAGCGGGAGCGTCGACGAGCAGTACTTC. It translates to CASTPFSGSVDEQYF.

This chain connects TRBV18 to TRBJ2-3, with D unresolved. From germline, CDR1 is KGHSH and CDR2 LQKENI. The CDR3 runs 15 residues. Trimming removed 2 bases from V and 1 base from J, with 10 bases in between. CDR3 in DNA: TGTGCCAGCTCACCAGGGGAATTCGGCACAGATACGCAGTATTTT. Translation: CASSPGEFGTDTQYF.

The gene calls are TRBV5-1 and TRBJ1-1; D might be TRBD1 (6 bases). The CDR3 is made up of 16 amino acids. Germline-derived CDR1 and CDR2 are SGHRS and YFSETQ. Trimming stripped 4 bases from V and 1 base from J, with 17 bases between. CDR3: CASSPGNREANTEAFF. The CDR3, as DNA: TGCGCCAGCAGCCCCGGGAACAGGGAGGCGAACACTGAAGCTTTCTTT.

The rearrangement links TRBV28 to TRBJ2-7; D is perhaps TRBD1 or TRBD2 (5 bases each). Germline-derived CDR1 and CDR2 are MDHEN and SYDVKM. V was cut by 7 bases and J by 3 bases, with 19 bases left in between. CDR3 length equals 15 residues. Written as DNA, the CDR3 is TGTGCCAGCATGCAACCGGGACCGGGATTCTACGAGCAGTACTTC. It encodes CASMQPGPGFYEQYF.

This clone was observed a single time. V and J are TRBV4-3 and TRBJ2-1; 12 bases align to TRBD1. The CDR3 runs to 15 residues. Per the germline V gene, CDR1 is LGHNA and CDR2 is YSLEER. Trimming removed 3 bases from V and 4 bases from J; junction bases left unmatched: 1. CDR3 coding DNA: TGCGCCAGCAGCCAGGGACAGGGGGCTTACAATGAGCAGTTCTTC. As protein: CASSQGQGAYNEQFF.

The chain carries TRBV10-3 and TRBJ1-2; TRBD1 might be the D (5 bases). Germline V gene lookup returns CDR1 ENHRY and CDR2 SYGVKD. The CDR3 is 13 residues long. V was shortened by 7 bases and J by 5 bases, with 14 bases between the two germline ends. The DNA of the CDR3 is TGTGCCATCAACCAGGACGGGACGTATGGCTACACCTTC. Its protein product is CAINQDGTYGYTF.

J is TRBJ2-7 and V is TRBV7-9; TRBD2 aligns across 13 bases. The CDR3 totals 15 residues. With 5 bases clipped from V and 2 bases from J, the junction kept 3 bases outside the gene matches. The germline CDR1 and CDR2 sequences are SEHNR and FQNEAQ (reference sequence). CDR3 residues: CASSATSGRAYEQYF. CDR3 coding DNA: TGTGCCAGCAGCGCCACTAGCGGGAGGGCCTACGAGCAGTACTTC.

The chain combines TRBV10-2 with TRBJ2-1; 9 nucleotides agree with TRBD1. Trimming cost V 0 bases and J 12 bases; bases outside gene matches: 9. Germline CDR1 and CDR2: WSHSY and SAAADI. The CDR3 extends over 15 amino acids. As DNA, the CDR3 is TGCGCCAGCAGTGAGTCAGGGACAGGGCTGATGGGGCAGTTCTTC. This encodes CASSESGTGLMGQFF.